This is a list of T cell receptor beta chains from one sample in a study of blood T cell repertoires in COVID-19. Sequencing used immunoSEQ multiplex PCR; TCRdb keeps in-frame clones, though not all of them. The sample yields some 240,000 clones, about nine tenths seen once. Sequencing was carried out using peripheral blood. These receptors all stem from a man aged 60 to 75 who had recovered from COVID-19. CDR3s include the opening cysteine and the closing phenylalanine or tryptophan. A D gene is named only where the DNA matches it firmly. Size tells how often a clone was seen (once, few, many) or the class of an expanded clone, and some rows leave it out.

clone_size: NA; d_call: TRBD1; j_call: TRBJ2-3; v_call: TRBV7-9; cdr3_aa: CASSLGTGRTDTQYF; cdr3_nt: TGTGCCAGCAGCCTCGGGACAGGGCGCACAGATACGCAGTATTTT
clone_size: NA; d_call: TRBD1; j_call: TRBJ1-5; v_call: TRBV19; cdr3_aa: CASSYQGVGQPQHF; cdr3_nt: TGTGCCAGTAGTTATCAGGGGGTTGGTCAGCCCCAGCATTTT
clone_size: NA; d_call: NA; j_call: TRBJ2-7; v_call: TRBV28; cdr3_aa: CASSPLTLGGYEQYF; cdr3_nt: TGTGCCAGCAGTCCCTTGACACTCGGTGGGTACGAGCAGTACTTC
clone_size: NA; d_call: NA; j_call: TRBJ1-1; v_call: TRBV18; cdr3_aa: CASSEGLNTEAFF; cdr3_nt: TGTGCCAGCTCAGAGGGCCTGAACACTGAAGCTTTCTTT
clone_size: NA; d_call: TRBD1; j_call: TRBJ2-3; v_call: TRBV5-1; cdr3_aa: CASSPLPGTGVADTQYF; cdr3_nt: TGCGCCAGCTCCCCTCTACCCGGGACAGGGGTTGCAGATACGCAGTATTTT
clone_size: NA; d_call: TRBD1; j_call: TRBJ2-7; v_call: TRBV18; cdr3_aa: CASSPGTGSSGYEQYF; cdr3_nt: TGTGCCAGCTCACCCGGGACAGGGTCGTCCGGCTACGAGCAGTACTTC
clone_size: NA; d_call: NA; j_call: TRBJ1-5; v_call: TRBV6-1; cdr3_aa: CASSDRTGNQPQHF; cdr3_nt: TGTGCCAGCAGTGATCGGACAGGCAATCAGCCCCAGCATTTT
clone_size: NA; d_call: NA; j_call: TRBJ1-4; v_call: TRBV7-8; cdr3_aa: CASSLTGSAEKLFF; cdr3_nt: TGTGCCAGCAGTCTTACAGGGTCGGCTGAAAAACTGTTTTTT
clone_size: few; d_call: TRBD1; j_call: TRBJ1-2; v_call: TRBV6-1; cdr3_aa: CASSEPGQGAWGYTF; cdr3_nt: TGTGCCAGCAGTGAACCGGGACAGGGGGCATGGGGCTACACCTTC
clone_size: NA; d_call: TRBD1; j_call: TRBJ1-3; v_call: TRBV19; cdr3_aa: CASRGTGVSSGNTIYF; cdr3_nt: TGTGCCAGTAGAGGGACAGGTGTTAGCTCTGGAAACACCATATATTTT
clone_size: NA; d_call: NA; j_call: TRBJ1-6; v_call: TRBV12-3/TRBV12-4; cdr3_aa: CASSILAGALHF; cdr3_nt: TGTGCCAGCAGCATTTTAGCGGGGGCCCTCCACTTT
clone_size: NA; d_call: NA; j_call: TRBJ2-3; v_call: TRBV7-2; cdr3_aa: CASSLNSVLSTDTQYF; cdr3_nt: TGTGCCAGCAGCTTAAATTCGGTGTTGAGCACAGATACGCAGTATTTT
clone_size: few; d_call: NA; j_call: TRBJ1-5; v_call: TRBV20-1; cdr3_aa: CSASFLSGQPQHF; cdr3_nt: TGCAGTGCTAGTTTTTTGTCAGGTCAGCCCCAGCATTTT
clone_size: once; d_call: TRBD1; j_call: TRBJ2-5; v_call: TRBV18; cdr3_aa: CASSQGTAQETQYF; cdr3_nt: TGTGCCAGCTCTCAGGGGACAGCTCAAGAGACCCAGTACTTC
clone_size: NA; d_call: TRBD2; j_call: TRBJ2-1; v_call: TRBV5-6; cdr3_aa: CASSLAGGLNNEQFF; cdr3_nt: TGTGCCAGCAGTTTAGCGGGGGGGCTGAACAATGAGCAGTTCTTC
clone_size: once; d_call: TRBD1; j_call: TRBJ1-1; v_call: TRBV5-1; cdr3_aa: CASKLGQGYTEAFF; cdr3_nt: TGCGCCAGCAAATTGGGACAGGGTTACACTGAAGCTTTCTTT
clone_size: NA; d_call: TRBD2; j_call: TRBJ2-1; v_call: TRBV2; cdr3_aa: CASSIAPSGGQGEQFF; cdr3_nt: TGTGCCAGCAGTATTGCGCCTAGCGGGGGGCAGGGTGAGCAGTTCTTC
clone_size: few; d_call: NA; j_call: TRBJ2-7; v_call: TRBV28; cdr3_aa: CASSSPDRDYEQYF; cdr3_nt: TGTGCCAGCAGTTCCCCGGACAGAGACTACGAGCAGTACTTC
clone_size: NA; d_call: NA; j_call: TRBJ2-7; v_call: TRBV6-5; cdr3_aa: CASSTQGSEQYF; cdr3_nt: TGTGCCAGCAGTACACAGGGAAGTGAGCAGTACTTC
clone_size: NA; d_call: NA; j_call: TRBJ2-1; v_call: TRBV24-1; cdr3_aa: CATSDLMAREQFF; cdr3_nt: TGTGCCACCAGTGATTTGATGGCACGAGAGCAGTTCTTC
clone_size: NA; d_call: TRBD2; j_call: TRBJ2-2; v_call: TRBV11-2; cdr3_aa: CASFRLAGTTNTGELFF; cdr3_nt: TGTGCCAGCTTTCGACTAGCGGGGACTACGAACACCGGGGAGCTGTTTTTT
clone_size: NA; d_call: NA; j_call: TRBJ1-4; v_call: TRBV21-1; cdr3_aa: CASSRGRGNEKLFF; cdr3_nt: TGTGCCAGCAGCAGAGGTCGCGGGAATGAAAAACTGTTTTTT
clone_size: NA; d_call: TRBD2; j_call: TRBJ2-1; v_call: TRBV2; cdr3_aa: CASSSAGGSYNEQFF; cdr3_nt: TGTGCCAGCAGTTCTGCGGGGGGGTCCTACAATGAGCAGTTCTTC
clone_size: once; d_call: NA; j_call: TRBJ2-5; v_call: TRBV5-1; cdr3_aa: CASSLQGGVETQYF; cdr3_nt: TGCGCCAGCAGCTTACAAGGGGGAGTAGAGACCCAGTACTTC
clone_size: NA; d_call: TRBD1; j_call: TRBJ1-4; v_call: TRBV9; cdr3_aa: CASSAGGGTNEKLFF; cdr3_nt: TGTGCCAGCAGCGCCGGAGGGGGCACTAATGAAAAACTGTTTTTT
clone_size: NA; d_call: NA; j_call: TRBJ2-7; v_call: TRBV7-2; cdr3_aa: CASSLAFGGSYEQYF; cdr3_nt: TGTGCCAGCAGCTTAGCATTCGGCGGATCCTACGAGCAGTACTTC
clone_size: NA; d_call: TRBD1; j_call: TRBJ2-2; v_call: TRBV5-1; cdr3_aa: CASSLVRDRGRTGELFF; cdr3_nt: TGCGCCAGCAGCTTGGTTCGGGACAGGGGGCGAACCGGGGAGCTGTTTTTT
clone_size: NA; d_call: NA; j_call: TRBJ1-1; v_call: TRBV28; cdr3_aa: CASSLDGGPSTEAFF; cdr3_nt: TGTGCCAGCAGTTTAGACGGGGGGCCAAGCACTGAAGCTTTCTTT
clone_size: few; d_call: TRBD1; j_call: TRBJ2-7; v_call: TRBV5-4; cdr3_aa: CASSGRDRPPHEQYF; cdr3_nt: TGTGCCAGCAGCGGCCGGGACAGACCTCCACACGAGCAGTACTTC
clone_size: NA; d_call: NA; j_call: TRBJ1-1; v_call: TRBV24-1; cdr3_aa: CATRSDSQSAEAFF; cdr3_nt: TGTGCCACCAGATCAGACAGCCAGAGCGCTGAAGCTTTCTTT
clone_size: few; d_call: NA; j_call: TRBJ2-7; v_call: TRBV6-1; cdr3_aa: CASSLDYEQYF; cdr3_nt: TGTGCCAGCAGTTTAGACTACGAGCAGTACTTC
clone_size: NA; d_call: NA; j_call: TRBJ2-5; v_call: TRBV30; cdr3_aa: CAWSGQTQYF; cdr3_nt: TGTGCCTGGAGTGGGCAGACCCAGTACTTC
clone_size: NA; d_call: TRBD1; j_call: TRBJ1-1; v_call: TRBV2; cdr3_aa: CASSGAGTANTEAFF; cdr3_nt: TGTGCCAGCAGTGGGGCCGGGACAGCTAACACTGAAGCTTTCTTT
clone_size: NA; d_call: TRBD2; j_call: TRBJ2-5; v_call: TRBV5-1; cdr3_aa: CASSLIAGTVQETQYF; cdr3_nt: TGCGCCAGCAGCTTGATAGCGGGGACCGTCCAAGAGACCCAGTACTTC
clone_size: NA; d_call: NA; j_call: TRBJ2-5; v_call: TRBV9; cdr3_aa: CASSVVAGRETQYF; cdr3_nt: TGTGCCAGCAGCGTAGTGGCGGGGAGGGAGACCCAGTACTTC
clone_size: NA; d_call: NA; j_call: TRBJ2-4; v_call: TRBV5-1; cdr3_aa: CASSPGEQAKNIQYF; cdr3_nt: TGCGCCAGCAGCCCGGGGGAGCAGGCCAAAAACATTCAGTACTTC
clone_size: NA; d_call: TRBD1; j_call: TRBJ2-3; v_call: TRBV5-1; cdr3_aa: CASTLQPGQGTDTQYF; cdr3_nt: TGCGCCAGTACACTACAACCGGGACAGGGCACAGATACGCAGTATTTT
clone_size: NA; d_call: TRBD1; j_call: TRBJ2-7; v_call: TRBV7-6; cdr3_aa: CASSQSQGGTYEQYF; cdr3_nt: TGTGCCAGCAGCCAATCACAGGGGGGAACCTACGAGCAGTACTTC
clone_size: NA; d_call: NA; j_call: TRBJ1-5; v_call: TRBV2; cdr3_aa: CASSERRGVQPQHF; cdr3_nt: TGTGCCAGCAGTGAACGGCGGGGGGTTCAGCCCCAGCATTTT
clone_size: once; d_call: NA; j_call: TRBJ2-2; v_call: TRBV3-1/TRBV3-2; cdr3_aa: CATDTANTGELFF; cdr3_nt: TGTGCCACCGACACCGCGAACACCGGGGAGCTGTTTTTT
clone_size: NA; d_call: NA; j_call: TRBJ1-1; v_call: TRBV12-5; cdr3_aa: CASGLGGGGWMNTEAFF; cdr3_nt: TGTGCTAGTGGTTTAGGGGGTGGGGGCTGGATGAACACTGAAGCTTTCTTT
clone_size: NA; d_call: NA; j_call: TRBJ2-7; v_call: TRBV9; cdr3_aa: CASSPTGKSTYEQYF; cdr3_nt: TGTGCCAGCAGCCCGACCGGGAAATCTACCTACGAGCAGTACTTC
clone_size: NA; d_call: TRBD1; j_call: TRBJ1-5; v_call: TRBV6-5; cdr3_aa: CASRLTGSVVEPQHF; cdr3_nt: TGTGCCAGCAGATTGACAGGGTCGGTGGTGGAGCCCCAGCATTTT
clone_size: NA; d_call: NA; j_call: TRBJ2-4; v_call: TRBV20-1; cdr3_aa: CSASDGVQNIQYF; cdr3_nt: TGCAGTGCTAGTGACGGGGTCCAAAACATTCAGTACTTC
clone_size: NA; d_call: TRBD1; j_call: TRBJ2-7; v_call: TRBV5-4; cdr3_aa: CATQGAGYEQYF; cdr3_nt: TGTGCCACACAGGGGGCTGGGTACGAGCAGTACTTC
clone_size: NA; d_call: TRBD1; j_call: TRBJ2-2; v_call: TRBV18; cdr3_aa: CASSPPNFRTGDYTGELFF; cdr3_nt: TGTGCCAGCTCACCACCAAACTTCAGGACAGGGGACTACACCGGGGAGCTGTTTTTT
clone_size: NA; d_call: NA; j_call: TRBJ1-2; v_call: TRBV20-1; cdr3_aa: CSAGFGYGYTF; cdr3_nt: TGCAGCGCAGGATTTGGCTATGGCTACACCTTC
clone_size: NA; d_call: NA; j_call: TRBJ1-6; v_call: TRBV11-2; cdr3_aa: CASSLGTANNSPLHF; cdr3_nt: TGTGCCAGCAGCTTAGGGACAGCGAATAATTCACCCCTCCACTTT
clone_size: NA; d_call: TRBD2; j_call: TRBJ2-1; v_call: TRBV10-2; cdr3_aa: CASSVGSGGGGEQFF; cdr3_nt: TGCGCCAGCAGTGTTGGTAGCGGGGGGGGTGGAGAGCAGTTCTTC
clone_size: NA; d_call: NA; j_call: TRBJ1-1; v_call: TRBV5-4; cdr3_aa: CASSLDLTGRNTEAFF; cdr3_nt: TGTGCCAGCAGCTTGGACTTAACAGGCCGGAACACTGAAGCTTTCTTT